Below, 10 T cell receptor beta chains from the same sample are listed, as sequenced in a study of CD8 T cells in ankylosing spondylitis. TCRdb reprocessed the 5' RACE reads with MiXCR, giving one entry per CDR3 protein. The table includes 150,000 to 200,000 distinct CDR3 sequences, roughly 13% detected once. The specimen sequenced was blood, either unsorted or a sorted T cell fraction (not recorded which). Receptor source: a female donor with ankylosing spondylitis or in good health (not recorded which).

To note about this clonotype: A much larger clone sits a single nucleotide away, making a read error possible. The rearrangement joins TRBV11-2 to TRBJ2-3; the match to TRBD2 covers 13 bases. CDR3 length: 18 residues. Germline CDR1 and CDR2: SGHAT and FQNNGV. CDR3 amino acids: CTSSLTTSGRALFGTQYF. The CDR3 DNA follows: TGTACCAGCAGCCTGACAACTAGCGGGAGGGCCTTGTTCGGAACGCAGTATTTT.

The sample holds a few counts of this clonotype. The rearrangement joins TRBV5-1 to TRBJ2-3; no definite D call. Trimming removed 0 bases from V and 2 bases from J, with 4 bases in between. The CDR3 length is 13 residues. The V gene's germline CDR1 is SGHRS and CDR2 YFSETQ. CDR3: CASSLVPTDTQYF. The CDR3 DNA sequence: TGCGCCAGCAGCTTGGTGCCCACAGATACGCAGTATTTT.

Concerning this clonotype itself: A much larger clone lies a single base off, so this may be a read error. This sequence joins TRBV12-3 or TRBV12-4 and TRBJ2-7, with D perhaps matching TRBD2 (6 bases). The CDR3 loop spans 13 amino acids. Trimming pared 4 bases from V and 7 bases from J, leaving 14 bases between. CDR3 loop: CASSSATGREQYF. The CDR3 region has the DNA TGTGCCAGCAGTTCCGCCACTGGGAGGGAGCAGTACTTC.

The CDR3 DNA reads TGTGCCTGGAGTCCAACAGGGTATGGGGCTGAAGCTTTCTTT. This translates into CAWSPTGYGAEAFF. The V and J genes are TRBV30 and TRBJ1-1, with a weak D call TRBD1 (6 bases). CDR3 length: 14 residues. V shed 2 bases and J shed 6 bases, with 16 bases lying between them. Germline lookup yields CDR1 GTSNPN and CDR2 SVGIG (reference sequence).

This clonotype was found a few times. This rearrangement joins TRBV19 to TRBJ1-5; D possibly corresponds to TRBD1 (6 bases). V lost 5 bases to trimming and J lost 5 bases, with 16 bases between them. Germline loops: CDR1 LNHDA, CDR2 SQIVND (reference sequence). CDR3 length equals 15 residues. The CDR3 DNA follows: TGTGCCAGTAGTGAACAAGACAGGACCCATCAGCCCCAGCATTTT. Protein product: CASSEQDRTHQPQHF.

This clonotype was counted between two and nine times. The chain combines TRBV20-1 with TRBJ2-3; 9 bases align to TRBD2. Germline V gene lookup returns CDR1 DFQATT and CDR2 SNEGSKA (reference sequence). The CDR3 has 15 amino acids. V dropped 8 bases and J dropped 2; count of bases not matched to a gene: 11. CDR3 sequence: CSSPFRLADTDTQYF. DNA of the CDR3: TGCAGTTCCCCGTTCAGACTAGCGGACACAGATACGCAGTATTTT.

There are many counts of this clonotype. The rearrangement uses TRBV11-2 and TRBJ1-1; 7 bases align to TRBD1. V gave up 4 bases and J gave up 3 bases; unmatched junction bases: 8. CDR1 is SGHAT and CDR2 is FQNNGV in the germline V gene. The CDR3 totals 15 residues. CDR3 DNA: TGTGCCAGCAGCTCCCCGGGACAGCCTTACACTGAAGCTTTCTTT. It codes for CASSSPGQPYTEAFF.

In this sample, this clonotype turned up a few times. The rearrangement uses TRBV25-1 and TRBJ2-5, with 7 bases matching TRBD2. Germline values: CDR1 MGHDK, CDR2 SYGVNS. The CDR3 covers 14 residues. Trimming cost V 7 bases and J 4 bases; bases outside gene matches: 9. The CDR3 DNA follows: TGTGCCAGCAAAGTGGGACTACCCCCAGAGACCCAGTACTTC. It codes for CASKVGLPPETQYF.

The chain couples TRBV27 to TRBJ2-7; 10 positions agree with TRBD2. V lost 7 bases to trimming and J lost 7 bases; unmatched junction nucleotides: 16. Germline CDR1 is MNHEY and CDR2 is SMNVEV (reference sequence). The CDR3 spans 16 residues. The chain's CDR3 is CASTSRIASGSGEQYF. In DNA, the CDR3 is TGTGCCAGCACCTCTCGCATAGCTAGCGGGAGTGGAGAGCAGTACTTC.

The CDR3 DNA reads as TGTGCCAGCACAACAGGGAGTTCCTACGAGCAGTACTTC. Translating gives CASTTGSSYEQYF. The V gene is TRBV12-3 or TRBV12-4, the J gene TRBJ2-7; TRBD1 is a possible D gene (6 bases). The CDR3 totals 13 residues. Trimming stripped 7 bases from V and 1 base from J, with 11 bases between.